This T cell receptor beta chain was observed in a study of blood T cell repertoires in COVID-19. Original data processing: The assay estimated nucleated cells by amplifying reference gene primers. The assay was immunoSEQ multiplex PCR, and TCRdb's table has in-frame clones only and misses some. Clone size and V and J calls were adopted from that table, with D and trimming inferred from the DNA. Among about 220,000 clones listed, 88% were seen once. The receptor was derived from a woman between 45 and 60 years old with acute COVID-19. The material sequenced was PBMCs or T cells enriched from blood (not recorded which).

CDR3 in amino acids: CASVLSLGAGGAYNEQFF. Written as DNA, the CDR3 is TGTGCCAGCGTTTTAAGTCTTGGGGCGGGAGGGGCCTACAATGAGCAGTTCTTC. The V call is TRBV7-6, the J call TRBJ2-1; 9 positions match TRBD2. Germline CDR1 SGHVS, CDR2 FNYEAQ. With V trimmed by 8 bases and J by 2 bases, 16 bases remained unmatched. CDR3 length: 18 amino acids.